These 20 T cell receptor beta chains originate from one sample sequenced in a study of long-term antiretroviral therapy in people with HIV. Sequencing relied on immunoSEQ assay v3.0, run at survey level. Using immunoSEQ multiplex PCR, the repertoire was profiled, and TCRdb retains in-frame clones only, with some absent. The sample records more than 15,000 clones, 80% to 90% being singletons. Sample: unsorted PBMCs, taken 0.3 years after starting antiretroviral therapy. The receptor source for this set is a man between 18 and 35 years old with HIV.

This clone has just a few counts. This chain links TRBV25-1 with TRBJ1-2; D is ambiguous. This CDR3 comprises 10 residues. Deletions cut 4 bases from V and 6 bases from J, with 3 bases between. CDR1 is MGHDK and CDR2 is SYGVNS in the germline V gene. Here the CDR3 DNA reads TGTGCCAGCAGTGCTAATGGCTACACCTTC. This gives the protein CASSANGYTF.

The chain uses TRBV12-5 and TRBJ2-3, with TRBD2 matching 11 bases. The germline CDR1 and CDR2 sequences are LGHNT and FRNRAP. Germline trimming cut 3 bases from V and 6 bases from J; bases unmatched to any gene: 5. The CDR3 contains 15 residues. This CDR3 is CASGFSGGAVDTQYF. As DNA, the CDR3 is TGTGCTAGTGGTTTTAGCGGGGGGGCCGTGGATACGCAGTATTTT.

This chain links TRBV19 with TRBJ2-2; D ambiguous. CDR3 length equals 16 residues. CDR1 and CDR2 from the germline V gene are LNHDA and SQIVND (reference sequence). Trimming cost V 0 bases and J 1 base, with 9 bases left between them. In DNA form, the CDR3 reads TGTGCCAGTAGTATAGATGAAGGGAAGAACACCGGGGAGCTGTTTTTT. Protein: CASSIDEGKNTGELFF.

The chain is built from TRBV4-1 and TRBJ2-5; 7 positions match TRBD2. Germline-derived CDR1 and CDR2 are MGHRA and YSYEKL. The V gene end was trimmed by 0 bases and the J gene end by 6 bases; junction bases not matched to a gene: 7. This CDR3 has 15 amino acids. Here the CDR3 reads CASSQEGGGRKTQYF. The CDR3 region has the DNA TGCGCCAGCAGCCAAGAAGGCGGGGGTAGGAAGACCCAGTACTTC.

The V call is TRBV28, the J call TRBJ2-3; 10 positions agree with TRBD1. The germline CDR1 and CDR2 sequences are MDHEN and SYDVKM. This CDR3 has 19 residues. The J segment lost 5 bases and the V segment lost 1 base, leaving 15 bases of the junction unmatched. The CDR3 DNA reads TGTGCCAGCAGTTTATATGCTGCGCGGGACAGGGGAGTTGTAGATACGCAGTATTTT. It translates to CASSLYAARDRGVVDTQYF.

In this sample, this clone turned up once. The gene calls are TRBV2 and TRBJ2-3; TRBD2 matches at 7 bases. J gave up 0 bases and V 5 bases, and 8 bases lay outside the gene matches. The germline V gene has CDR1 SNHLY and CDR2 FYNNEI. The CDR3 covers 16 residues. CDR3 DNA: TGTGCCAGCAGTACCTGGCTAGCGGAAAGCACAGATACGCAGTATTTT. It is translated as CASSTWLAESTDTQYF.

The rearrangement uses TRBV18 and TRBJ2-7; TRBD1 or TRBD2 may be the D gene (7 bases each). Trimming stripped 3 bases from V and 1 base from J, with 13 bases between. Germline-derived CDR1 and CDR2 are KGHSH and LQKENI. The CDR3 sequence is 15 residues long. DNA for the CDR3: TGTGCCAGCTCACCTGGCCAGGGGGGGTCCTACGAGCAGTACGTC. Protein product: CASSPGQGGSYEQYV.

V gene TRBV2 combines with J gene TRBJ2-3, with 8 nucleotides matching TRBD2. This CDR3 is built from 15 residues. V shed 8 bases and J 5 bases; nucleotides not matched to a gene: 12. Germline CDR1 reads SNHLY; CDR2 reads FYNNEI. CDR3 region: CASGSSGAGGDTQYF. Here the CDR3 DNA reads TGTGCCAGCGGTTCCAGCGGGGCGGGAGGAGATACGCAGTATTTT.

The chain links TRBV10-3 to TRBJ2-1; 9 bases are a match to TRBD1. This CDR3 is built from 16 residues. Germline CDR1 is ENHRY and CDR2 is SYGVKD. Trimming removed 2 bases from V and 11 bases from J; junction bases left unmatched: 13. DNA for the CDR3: TGTGCCATCAGTGAGCCTAACACGGGACAGGGAGAGAAGCAGTTCTTC. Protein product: CAISEPNTGQGEKQFF.

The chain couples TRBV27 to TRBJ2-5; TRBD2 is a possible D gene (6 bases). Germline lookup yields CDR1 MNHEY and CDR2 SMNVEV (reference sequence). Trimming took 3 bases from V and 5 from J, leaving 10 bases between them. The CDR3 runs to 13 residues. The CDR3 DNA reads TGTGCCAGCAGTTTGGGGGGTTGGGAGACCCAGTACTTC. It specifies CASSLGGWETQYF.

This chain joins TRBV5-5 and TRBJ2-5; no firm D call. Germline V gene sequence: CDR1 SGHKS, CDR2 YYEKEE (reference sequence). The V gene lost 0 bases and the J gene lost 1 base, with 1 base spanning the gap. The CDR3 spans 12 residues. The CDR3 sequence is CASSLAQETQYF. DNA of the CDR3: TGTGCCAGCAGCTTGGCCCAAGAGACCCAGTACTTC. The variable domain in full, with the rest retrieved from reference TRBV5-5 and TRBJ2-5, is DAGVTQSPTHLIKTRGQQVTLRCSPISGHKSVSWYQQVLGQGPQFIFQYYEKEERGRGNFPDRFSARQFPNYSSELNVNALLLGDSALYLCASSLAQETQYFGPGTRLLVL.

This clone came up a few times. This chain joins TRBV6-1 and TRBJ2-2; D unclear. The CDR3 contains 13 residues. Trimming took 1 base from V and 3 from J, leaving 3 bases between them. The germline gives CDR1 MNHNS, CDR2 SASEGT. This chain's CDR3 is CASSEGDTGELFF. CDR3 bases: TGTGCCAGCAGTGAAGGGGACACCGGGGAGCTGTTTTTT.

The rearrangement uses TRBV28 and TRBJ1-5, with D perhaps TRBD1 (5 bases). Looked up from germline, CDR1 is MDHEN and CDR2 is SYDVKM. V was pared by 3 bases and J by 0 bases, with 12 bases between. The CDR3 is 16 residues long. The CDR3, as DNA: TGTGCCAGCAGTTTTGACAGATCCTATAGCAATCAGCCCCAGCATTTT. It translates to CASSFDRSYSNQPQHF. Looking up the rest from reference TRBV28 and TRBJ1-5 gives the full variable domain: DVKVTQSSRYLVKRTGEKVFLECVQDMDHENMFWYRQDPGLGLRLIYFSYDVKMKEKGDIPEGYSVSREKKERFSLILESASTNQTSMYLCASSFDRSYSNQPQHFGDGTRLSIL.

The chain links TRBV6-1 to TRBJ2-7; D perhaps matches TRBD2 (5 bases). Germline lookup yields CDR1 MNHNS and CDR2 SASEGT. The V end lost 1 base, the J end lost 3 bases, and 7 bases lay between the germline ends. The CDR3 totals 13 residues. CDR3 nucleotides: TGTGCCAGCAGTGAAGGGGGAGTCTACGAGCAGTACGTC. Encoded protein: CASSEGGVYEQYV.

CDR3 DNA: TGTGCCAGCAGCTTGGATGGTACCCGCACAGATACGCAGTATTTT. This translates into CASSLDGTRTDTQYF. The chain couples TRBV5-4 to TRBJ2-3; D unclear. Germline V gene lookup returns CDR1 SGHNT and CDR2 YYREEE (reference sequence). V lost 0 bases, J lost 1 base, and 9 bases lay in between. The CDR3 contains 15 residues.

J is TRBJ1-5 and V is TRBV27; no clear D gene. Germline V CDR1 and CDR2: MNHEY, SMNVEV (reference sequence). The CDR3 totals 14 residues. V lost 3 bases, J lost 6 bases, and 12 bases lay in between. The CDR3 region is CASSFLGNPQPQHF. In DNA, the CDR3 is TGTGCCAGCAGTTTTTTGGGTAATCCTCAGCCCCAGCATTTT.

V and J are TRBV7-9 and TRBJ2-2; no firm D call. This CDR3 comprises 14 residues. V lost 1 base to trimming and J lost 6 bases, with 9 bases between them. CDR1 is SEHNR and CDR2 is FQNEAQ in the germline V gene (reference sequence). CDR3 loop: CASSLGSGSGELFF. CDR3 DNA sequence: TGTGCCAGCAGCTTAGGCTCGGGCTCCGGGGAGCTGTTTTTT.

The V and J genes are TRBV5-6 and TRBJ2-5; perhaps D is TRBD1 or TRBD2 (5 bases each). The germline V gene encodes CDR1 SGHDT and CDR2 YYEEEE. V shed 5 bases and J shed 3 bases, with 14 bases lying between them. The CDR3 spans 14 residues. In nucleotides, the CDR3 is TGTGCCAGCAGGTTAGGGGAGTGGGAAGAGACCCAGTACTTC. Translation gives CASRLGEWEETQYF.

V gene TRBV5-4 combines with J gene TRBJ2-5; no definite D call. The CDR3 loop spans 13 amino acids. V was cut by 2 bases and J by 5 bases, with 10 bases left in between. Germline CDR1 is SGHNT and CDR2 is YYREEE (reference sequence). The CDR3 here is CASSFDPKETQYF. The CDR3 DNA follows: TGTGCCAGCAGCTTCGACCCGAAGGAGACCCAGTACTTC.

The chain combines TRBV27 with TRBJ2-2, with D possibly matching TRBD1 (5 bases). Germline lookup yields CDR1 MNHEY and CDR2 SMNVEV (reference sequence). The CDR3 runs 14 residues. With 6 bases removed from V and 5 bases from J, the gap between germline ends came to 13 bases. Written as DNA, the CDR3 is TGTGCCAGCAGCCTTAGACAGAGGACCGGGGAGCTGTTTTTT. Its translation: CASSLRQRTGELFF.